This TCR beta chain originates from a study of T cells in Graves' hyperthyroidism and ophthalmopathy. Study context: Blood was drawn when the patient was first diagnosed and still untreated.

The authors deemed Graves' hyperthyroidism stable absent ophthalmopathy progression within 18 months. Subjects aged 18 to 65 presented with newly diagnosed hyperthyroidism of less than 2 months' duration. Cells are PBMCs isolated from over 7.5 ml of fresh blood. This clonotype has just a few counts. Between the trimmed V and J ends, which lost 2 bases and 4 bases, there was a span of 9 bases. The CDR3 length is 15 residues. Germline values: CDR1 MGHRA, CDR2 YSYEKL. Amplified TCR beta CDR3 regions derived from RNA transcripts. The TCR CDR3 first-round RT-PCR relied on the HTBI primer set. TCRdb processed the multiplex PCR reads anew with MiXCR; each CDR3 protein has one entry. This repertoire shows fewer than 900,000 distinct CDR3 sequences, roughly 15% found once; its top ten account for around 8%.

This sequence joins TRBV4-1 and TRBJ1-6; unclear D gene. This sequence originates from a man younger than 35 with Graves' hyperthyroidism. The sample consisted of blood. The CDR3 sequence: CASSQLSGYNSPLHF. The CDR3, as DNA: TGCGCCAGCAGCCAATTAAGCGGATATAATTCACCCCTCCACTTT.